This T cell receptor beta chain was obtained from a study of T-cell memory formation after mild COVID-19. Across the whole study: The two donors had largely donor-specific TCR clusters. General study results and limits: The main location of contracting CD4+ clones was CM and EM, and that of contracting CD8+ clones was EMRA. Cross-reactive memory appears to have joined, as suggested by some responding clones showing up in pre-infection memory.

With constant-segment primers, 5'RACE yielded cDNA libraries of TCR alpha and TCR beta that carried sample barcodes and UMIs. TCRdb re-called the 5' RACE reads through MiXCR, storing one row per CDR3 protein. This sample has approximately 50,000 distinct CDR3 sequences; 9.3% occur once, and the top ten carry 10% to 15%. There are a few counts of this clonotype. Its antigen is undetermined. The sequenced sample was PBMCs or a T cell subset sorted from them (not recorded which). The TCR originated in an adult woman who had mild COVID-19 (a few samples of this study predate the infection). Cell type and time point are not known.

In nucleotides, the CDR3 is TGCAGTGCTAGTCCCTCAGGGGACTATCAGCCCCAGCATTTT. It translates to CSASPSGDYQPQHF. The chain combines TRBV20-1 with TRBJ1-5; a possible D gene is TRBD1 (6 bases). The CDR3 runs to 14 residues. In germline, CDR1 is DFQATT, CDR2 SNEGSKA (reference sequence). V was clipped by 3 bases and J by 5 bases, with 14 bases between them.